These 32 T cell receptor beta chains originate from one sample sequenced in a study of control samples from healthy donors and cancer patients. Profiling relied on immunoSEQ multiplex PCR, and the TCRdb table lists in-frame clones only, not all of them. The sample lists around 63,000 clones, more than 75% occurring once. The specimen was PBMCs. These receptors all stem from a woman between 50 and 59 years old with head and neck cancer.

The V gene is TRBV6-1, the J gene TRBJ2-6, with D perhaps TRBD2 (5 bases). V shed 3 bases and J shed 0 bases, with 12 bases lying between them. This CDR3 contains 17 residues. Germline CDR1 and CDR2: MNHNS and SASEGT. CDR3 loop: CASSESLGSSGANVLTF. Written as DNA, the CDR3 is TGTGCCAGCAGTGAGAGCCTAGGGAGCTCTGGGGCCAACGTCCTGACTTTC.

The V and J genes are TRBV24-1 and TRBJ2-2, with 15 bases aligning to TRBD2. With 4 bases clipped from V and 7 bases from J, the junction kept 6 bases outside the gene matches. CDR1 and CDR2 (germline): KGHDR, SFDVKD. The CDR3 has 17 residues. The CDR3 bases are TGTGCCACCAGTGACCCTGGACTAGCGGGGGGGTACGGGGAGCTGTTTTTT. This codes for CATSDPGLAGGYGELFF.

This clone has more than one count but fewer than ten. The V gene is TRBV19, the J gene TRBJ1-1; D remains ambiguous. V was trimmed by 4 bases and J by 0 bases, leaving 12 bases between them. The CDR3 contains 15 residues. Germline CDR1 and CDR2: LNHDA and SQIVND (reference sequence). CDR3 sequence (DNA): TGTGCCAGTAGTAACTCCGGCGGGGTGAACACTGAAGCTTTCTTT. This sequence encodes CASSNSGGVNTEAFF.

The chain employs TRBV27 and TRBJ1-1; D ambiguous. Germline CDR1 is MNHEY and CDR2 is SMNVEV (reference sequence). CDR3 length equals 15 residues. V lost 6 bases and J lost 2, with 16 bases in between. CDR3: CASRPLAWGNTEAFF. CDR3 DNA sequence: TGTGCCAGCAGACCACTTGCATGGGGAAACACTGAAGCTTTCTTT.

The chain combines TRBV14 with TRBJ2-3; TRBD1 might be the D (5 bases). The CDR3 totals 15 residues. Germline V gene sequence: CDR1 SGHDN, CDR2 FVKESK. Trimming pared 0 bases from V and 6 bases from J, leaving 13 bases between. The CDR3 nucleotides are TGTGCCAGCAGCCAAGATACGTACAGGACGGATACGCAGTATTTT. Amino acids: CASSQDTYRTDTQYF.

This clone was recorded only once. The chain recombines TRBV6-5 with TRBJ1-5; possibly TRBD1 for D (6 bases). Looked up from germline, CDR1 is MNHEY and CDR2 is SVGAGI. The CDR3 spans 15 residues. Trimming stripped 6 bases from V and 0 bases from J, with 12 bases between. In DNA form, the CDR3 reads TGTGCCAGCAGATCCGACAGGAATAGCAATCAGCCCCAGCATTTT. Translated, it gives CASRSDRNSNQPQHF.

The chain couples TRBV27 to TRBJ1-4; D is ambiguous. The V end lost 3 bases, the J end lost 8 bases, and 13 bases lay between the germline ends. CDR1 is MNHEY and CDR2 is SMNVEV in the germline V gene (reference sequence). CDR3 length: 14 amino acids. CDR3 loop: CASSFDPGREKLFF. The CDR3 DNA sequence: TGTGCCAGCAGTTTTGATCCTGGACGGGAAAAACTGTTTTTT.

This chain uses TRBV20-1 with TRBJ1-6, with D possibly being TRBD1 (6 bases). Trimming took off 3 bases at V and 6 bases at J, with 21 bases between the two ends. In germline, CDR1 is DFQATT, CDR2 SNEGSKA (reference sequence). The CDR3 is 17 amino acids. The CDR3 protein is CSASKPRGQEGNSPLHF. The CDR3 DNA sequence: TGCAGTGCTAGTAAACCCAGGGGCCAAGAGGGTAATTCACCCCTCCACTTT.

V and J are TRBV2 and TRBJ2-1, with a weak D call TRBD2 (6 bases). V was trimmed by 6 bases and J by 1 base, leaving 7 bases between them. The CDR3 is 13 amino acids. The V gene's germline CDR1 is SNHLY and CDR2 FYNNEI. The CDR3 here is CASSRGSYNEQFF. CDR3 nucleotide sequence: TGTGCCAGCAGCCGGGGGTCCTACAATGAGCAGTTCTTC.

This chain links TRBV19 with TRBJ2-7; tentatively, D is TRBD1 or TRBD2 (5 bases each). Trimming removed 10 bases from V and 0 bases from J, with 10 bases in between. The CDR3 is 12 amino acids. Germline CDR1 LNHDA, CDR2 SQIVND (reference sequence). CDR3 DNA: TGTGCCACCTCCGGGGCCTCCTACGAGCAGTACTTC. Translation: CATSGASYEQYF. Filled out from reference TRBV19 and TRBJ2-7, the complete variable domain reads DGGITQSPKYLFRKEGQNVTLSCEQNLNHDAMYWYRQDPGQGLRLIYYSQIVNDFQKGDIAEGYSVSREKKESFPLTVTSAQKNPTAFYLCATSGASYEQYFGPGTRLTVT.

The chain is built from TRBV4-2 and TRBJ2-5; D may match TRBD1 or TRBD2 (5 bases each). CDR3 length: 16 amino acids. From germline, CDR1 is LGHNA and CDR2 YNFKEQ. Deletions cut 4 bases from V and 2 bases from J, with 17 bases between. The CDR3 DNA is TGTGCCAGCAGCCCGGGGTGGGGGACCGAACAAGAGACCCAGTACTTC. Encoded protein: CASSPGWGTEQETQYF.

The chain joins TRBV19 to TRBJ1-2; D gene ambiguous. The CDR3 is 13 amino acids. Germline V gene sequence: CDR1 LNHDA, CDR2 SQIVND (reference sequence). Trimming removed 9 bases from V and 4 bases from J, with 15 bases in between. The CDR3 bases are TGTGCCAGGGGGTTCGAGATCCCCTATGGCTACACCTTC. Translating gives CARGFEIPYGYTF.

The V gene is TRBV28, the J gene TRBJ2-2; 11 bases are shared with TRBD2. Trimming removed 8 bases from V and 1 base from J; junction bases left unmatched: 0. The CDR3 has 14 residues. Germline V gene sequence: CDR1 MDHEN, CDR2 SYDVKM. The CDR3 loop is CASLAGGNTGELFF. For the CDR3, the DNA is TGTGCCAGCCTAGCGGGGGGGAACACCGGGGAGCTGTTTTTT.

For the CDR3, the DNA is TGTGCCAGCAGTGAACCCGGGACAGGGGTTGTAGGAACTGAAGCTTTCTTT. This gives the protein CASSEPGTGVVGTEAFF. The rearrangement links TRBV6-1 to TRBJ1-1; 10 nucleotides line up with TRBD1. Trimming removed 2 bases from V and 5 bases from J; junction bases left unmatched: 11. The germline V gene has CDR1 MNHNS and CDR2 SASEGT. This CDR3 contains 17 residues.

This chain links TRBV7-3 with TRBJ1-1; unclear D gene. Germline loops: CDR1 SGHTA, CDR2 FQGTGA. The CDR3 is 13 amino acids. Trimming cost V 4 bases and J 4 bases, with 10 bases left between them. CDR3 sequence (DNA): TGTGCCAGCAGCTCGCAGCAATCCACTGAAGCTTTCTTT. Amino acids: CASSSQQSTEAFF.

The rearrangement uses TRBV7-8 and TRBJ2-3; 10 nucleotides align to TRBD2. Germline V gives CDR1 SGHVS, CDR2 FQNEAQ. This CDR3 region has 17 residues. The V segment lost 0 bases and the J segment 0 bases; nucleotides outside the gene matches: 3. The CDR3 DNA is TGTGCCAGCAGCTTAGCTAGCGGGGGGCTGAGCACAGATACGCAGTATTTT. Translated, it gives CASSLASGGLSTDTQYF.

CDR3 sequence (DNA): TGTGCCAGCAGCCAAGAAGGGGCCTTAGCGAGGACCGGGGAGCTGTTTTTT. Amino acids: CASSQEGALARTGELFF. This rearrangement joins TRBV4-2 to TRBJ2-2; D assignment may be TRBD1 or TRBD2 (5 bases each). CDR3 length equals 17 residues. V gave up 0 bases and J gave up 5 bases, with 16 bases separating them. Germline V gives CDR1 LGHNA, CDR2 YNFKEQ.

V and J are TRBV28 and TRBJ2-7, with TRBD2 matching 9 bases. Germline V gives CDR1 MDHEN, CDR2 SYDVKM. J was trimmed by 1 base and V by 4 bases; bases with no gene match: 26. CDR3 length: 22 residues. This CDR3 reads CASSSPFQGREISGGSSYEQYF. The CDR3 DNA reads TGTGCCAGCAGTTCTCCGTTCCAGGGCAGGGAAATTAGCGGGGGTTCTTCCTACGAGCAGTACTTC.

This chain connects TRBV5-1 to TRBJ1-1; the D is unclear. This CDR3 is built from 14 residues. Germline V lookup: CDR1 SGHRS, CDR2 YFSETQ. Trimming cost V 3 bases and J 0 bases, with 9 bases left between them. CDR3 sequence reads: CASSSRVMNTEAFF. CDR3 DNA: TGCGCCAGCAGCTCAAGGGTTATGAACACTGAAGCTTTCTTT.

This clone was seen once. The chain links TRBV12-2 to TRBJ1-3; TRBD1, the table's D call, lacks a check against the DNA. TRBV12-2 is noted as a pseudogene. CDR3 length: 17 amino acids. For the CDR3, the DNA is TGTGCAAGTCGCTTAGAGGGCCCAGGGGTTAAAGGAAACACCATATATTTT. Amino acids: CASRLEGPGVKGNTIYF.

This clone was seen a single time. J is TRBJ2-2 and V is TRBV11-2; no clear D gene. V was clipped by 6 bases and J by 1 base, with 6 bases between them. Germline assignment: CDR1 SGHAT and CDR2 FQNNGV. The CDR3 is 13 residues long. In nucleotides, the CDR3 is TGTGCCAGCAGAACCCAGAACACCGGGGAGCTGTTTTTT. Its translation: CASRTQNTGELFF.

The chain's CDR3 is CASSPAWAIQETQYF. CDR3 coding DNA: TGTGCCAGTAGTCCGGCCTGGGCCATTCAAGAGACCCAGTACTTC. The chain employs TRBV19 and TRBJ2-5; D is uncertain. This CDR3 region has 15 residues. Trimming cost V 5 bases and J 2 bases, with 15 bases left between them. Germline V lookup: CDR1 LNHDA, CDR2 SQIVND (reference sequence). Looking up the rest from reference TRBV19 and TRBJ2-5 gives the full variable domain: DGGITQSPKYLFRKEGQNVTLSCEQNLNHDAMYWYRQDPGQGLRLIYYSQIVNDFQKGDIAEGYSVSREKKESFPLTVTSAQKNPTAFYLCASSPAWAIQETQYFGPGTRLLVL.

This rearrangement joins TRBV7-2 to TRBJ2-3, with D perhaps TRBD2 (7 bases). Germline CDR1 reads SGHTA; CDR2 reads FQGNSA. Between the trimmed V and J ends, which lost 1 base and 0 bases, there was a span of 17 bases. The CDR3 has 18 amino acids. This chain's CDR3 is CASSLGLGGGASTDTQYF. CDR3 sequence (DNA): TGTGCCAGCAGCTTAGGTTTAGGGGGGGGCGCGAGCACAGATACGCAGTATTTT.

V and J are TRBV7-8 and TRBJ2-1; D not resolved. The CDR3 extends over 16 amino acids. Germline V gene data show CDR1 as SGHVS and CDR2 as FQNEAQ. V lost 5 bases, J lost 5 bases, and 19 bases lay in between. The CDR3 DNA follows: TGTGCCAGCAGCGCTTATTCTACTCGCAAACACAATGAGCAGTTCTTC. This translates into CASSAYSTRKHNEQFF. The full variable domain, with the rest looked up from reference TRBV7-8 and TRBJ2-1, is GAGVSQSPRYKVAKRGQDVALRCDPISGHVSLFWYQQALGQGPEFLTYFQNEAQLDKSGLPSDRFFAERPEGSVSTLKIQRTQQEDSAVYLCASSAYSTRKHNEQFFGPGTRLTVL.

This clone has just one count. V usage is TRBV7-2 and J usage is TRBJ2-4, with TRBD1 matching 7 bases. V was clipped by 2 bases and J by 6 bases; unmatched bases: 10. CDR1 and CDR2 (germline): SGHTA, FQGNSA. The CDR3 has 16 amino acids. In nucleotides, the CDR3 is TGTGCCAGCAGCTTATCCTGGACAGCAGGGGGAAACATTCAGTACTTC. This sequence encodes CASSLSWTAGGNIQYF.

This chain joins TRBV13 and TRBJ2-5; D tentatively reads TRBD1 or TRBD2 (5 bases each). V lost 5 bases and J lost 4, with 14 bases in between. This CDR3 is 14 amino acids long. CDR1 and CDR2 from the germline V gene are PRHDT and FYEKMQ (reference sequence). For the CDR3, the DNA is TGTGCCAGCAGCCGTAAAGTTGGGGGAGAGACCCAGTACTTC. Its protein is CASSRKVGGETQYF.

The chain employs TRBV2 and TRBJ2-7; D possibly corresponds to TRBD1 (6 bases). V lost 3 bases and J lost 5, with 17 bases in between. Germline V gives CDR1 SNHLY, CDR2 FYNNEI. The CDR3 loop spans 15 amino acids. As DNA, the CDR3 is TGTGCCAGCAGTGATCACAGGGTTTTCGCCGACGAGCAGTACTTC. Translating gives CASSDHRVFADEQYF.

The chain carries TRBV7-6 and TRBJ2-3, with D perhaps TRBD1 (5 bases). This CDR3 region has 15 residues. Germline V gene data show CDR1 as SGHVS and CDR2 as FNYEAQ. The V end lost 5 bases, the J end lost 2 bases, and 14 bases lay between the germline ends. The CDR3 loop is CASSHNRNYTDTQYF. In DNA form, the CDR3 reads TGTGCCAGCAGCCATAACAGGAATTACACAGATACGCAGTATTTT.

This clone was picked up a small number of times. The genes are TRBV10-3 and TRBJ1-1, with D maybe TRBD1 (6 bases). The CDR3 length is 14 residues. V lost 9 bases to trimming and J lost 4 bases, with 18 bases between them. CDR1 ENHRY and CDR2 SYGVKD come from the germline V gene. CDR3 coding DNA: TGTGCCATTCGCCCAGGGGCGAGGAGCACTGAAGCTTTCTTT. It specifies CAIRPGARSTEAFF.

The chain links TRBV4-3 to TRBJ2-5; 7 bases line up with TRBD1. J was trimmed by 3 bases and V by 0 bases; bases with no gene match: 4. This CDR3 spans 15 amino acids. Germline CDR1 is LGHNA and CDR2 is YSLEER. The chain's CDR3 is CASSQEGTDKETQYF. The CDR3 DNA reads as TGCGCCAGCAGCCAAGAAGGGACAGACAAAGAGACCCAGTACTTC.

The CDR3 nucleotides are TGTGCCAGCAGCCGAATCGACAGTTGGGACATGAACACTGAAGCTTTCTTT. Encoded protein: CASSRIDSWDMNTEAFF. The J gene is TRBJ1-1, the V gene TRBV7-9; tentative D call: TRBD1 (6 bases). This CDR3 contains 17 residues. The germline V gene encodes CDR1 SEHNR and CDR2 FQNEAQ (reference sequence). V lost 5 bases, J lost 0 bases, and 19 bases lay in between.

CDR3 region: CASRTKGNEKLFF. The CDR3 bases are TGTGCCAGTAGGACGAAGGGGAATGAAAAACTGTTTTTT. The chain is built from TRBV19 and TRBJ1-4; maybe TRBD1 (5 bases). Trimming took off 6 bases at V and 5 bases at J, with 10 bases between the two ends. Looked up from germline, CDR1 is LNHDA and CDR2 is SQIVND (reference sequence). This CDR3 is 13 amino acids long.